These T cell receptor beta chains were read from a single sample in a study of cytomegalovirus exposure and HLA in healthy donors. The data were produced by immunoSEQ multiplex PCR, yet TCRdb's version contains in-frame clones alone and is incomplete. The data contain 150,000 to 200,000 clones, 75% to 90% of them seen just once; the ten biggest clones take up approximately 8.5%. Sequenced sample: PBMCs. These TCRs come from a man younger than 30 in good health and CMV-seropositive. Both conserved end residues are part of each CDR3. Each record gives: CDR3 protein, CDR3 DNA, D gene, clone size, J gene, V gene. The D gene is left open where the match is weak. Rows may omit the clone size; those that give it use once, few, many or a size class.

CASSEPGRRGEETQYF	TGTGCCAGCAGTGAGCCCGGGCGGCGGGGAGAAGAGACCCAGTACTTC	-	-	TRBJ2-5	TRBV25-1
CASRPSPSRTQYF	TGTGCCTCCCGCCCTAGCCCCTCCCGGACCCAGTACTTC	-	-	TRBJ2-5	TRBV30
CASSEDRGYEQYF	TGCGCCAGCAGTGAAGACAGGGGTTACGAGCAGTACTTC	TRBD1	-	TRBJ2-7	TRBV10-1
CASSLSRMDTQYF	TGTGCCAGCAGCTTAAGCAGGATGGATACGCAGTATTTT	-	-	TRBJ2-3	TRBV11-3
CAWSVRQGNSPLHF	TGTGCCTGGAGTGTACGACAGGGTAATTCACCCCTCCACTTT	TRBD1	-	TRBJ1-6	TRBV30
CASSSAGQGFYEQYF	TGTGCCAGCAGTTCCGCGGGACAGGGATTTTACGAGCAGTACTTC	TRBD1	once	TRBJ2-7	TRBV27
CASSPDQGAPRELFF	TGTGCCAGCAGTCCAGACCAGGGGGCCCCCCGGGAGCTGTTTTTT	TRBD1	-	TRBJ2-2	TRBV2
CSSSSIREGRYGGYTF	TGTTCCAGCAGCTCGATTCGGGAGGGTCGGTATGGTGGCTACACCTTC	-	-	TRBJ1-2	TRBV7-9
CASSDEATLGSYEQYF	TGCGCCAGCAGTGATGAGGCAACGCTGGGCTCCTACGAGCAGTACTTC	-	-	TRBJ2-7	TRBV10-2
CASSLEGGAPSGANVLTF	TGCGCCAGCAGCTTGGAAGGGGGTGCCCCCTCTGGGGCCAACGTCCTGACTTTC	-	-	TRBJ2-6	TRBV5-1
CASSPSFRESSYEQYF	TGTGCCAGCAGCCCTTCCTTCAGGGAAAGCTCCTACGAGCAGTACTTC	-	few	TRBJ2-7	TRBV7-9
CASSHLIISDRVNLNEQFF	TGCGCCAGCAGCCATCTCATTATCTCGGACAGGGTGAATTTGAATGAGCAGTTCTTC	TRBD1	once	TRBJ2-1	TRBV4-1
CASSQGREVNEQFF	TGTGCCAGCAGCCAAGGCCGGGAGGTAAATGAGCAGTTCTTC	TRBD2	-	TRBJ2-1	TRBV7-9
CASSEGRLAGYQETQYF	TGTGCCAGCAGCGAGGGGCGGCTAGCGGGGTACCAAGAGACCCAGTACTTC	TRBD2	-	TRBJ2-5	TRBV9
CAWRLGEAGELFF	TGTGCCTGGAGACTGGGGGAGGCCGGGGAGCTGTTTTTT	-	-	TRBJ2-2	TRBV30
CSVPGTGGETQYF	TGCAGCGTCCCCGGGACAGGGGGGGAGACCCAGTACTTC	TRBD1	-	TRBJ2-5	TRBV29-1
CASSWTTASEQYF	TGTGCCAGCAGTTGGACAACGGCGAGCGAGCAGTACTTC	-	-	TRBJ2-7	TRBV6-5
CASALGTSSETQYF	TGTGCCAGCGCCTTGGGGACTAGTTCGGAGACCCAGTACTTC	TRBD2	-	TRBJ2-5	TRBV9
CASTRGTPYYNEQFF	TGTGCCAGTACCAGAGGGACACCCTACTACAATGAGCAGTTCTTC	-	once	TRBJ2-1	TRBV19
CASSWRQGGYNEQFF	TGCGCCAGCAGCTGGAGACAGGGGGGCTACAATGAGCAGTTCTTC	TRBD1	-	TRBJ2-1	TRBV5-1
CASGLIKSSTSGGILGNEQFF	TGTGCTAGTGGTTTGATAAAATCATCGACTAGCGGGGGGATATTGGGCAATGAGCAGTTCTTC	TRBD2	-	TRBJ2-1	TRBV12-5
CASSQEARGQETQYF	TGCGCCAGCAGCCAAGAGGCCAGGGGTCAAGAGACCCAGTACTTC	-	-	TRBJ2-5	TRBV4-3
CAWGRTGTVYGYTF	TGTGCCTGGGGTAGGACGGGGACAGTCTATGGCTACACCTTC	TRBD1	-	TRBJ1-2	TRBV30
CASSLTLAGGHGDTQYF	TGTGCCAGCAGCTTAACACTAGCGGGGGGGCATGGAGATACGCAGTATTTT	TRBD2	-	TRBJ2-3	TRBV7-2
CASSPLEGRGTEAFF	TGTGCCAGCAGCCCCTTGGAGGGCAGGGGGACTGAAGCTTTCTTT	TRBD1	-	TRBJ1-1	TRBV7-9
CASSAPGLAGPGTDTQYF	TGTGCCAGCAGCGCACCGGGACTAGCGGGACCAGGCACAGATACGCAGTATTTT	TRBD2	-	TRBJ2-3	TRBV9
CASSLQGTGEVAFF	TGCGCCAGCAGCTTACAAGGGACAGGCGAAGTAGCTTTCTTT	TRBD1	-	TRBJ1-1	TRBV5-1
CASSSPRGPDQETQYF	TGTGCCAGCAGCTCCCCCCGCGGGCCCGACCAAGAGACCCAGTACTTC	-	-	TRBJ2-5	TRBV5-6
CASSFQGTSDHEQFF	TGTGCCAGCAGCTTTCAAGGGACTAGCGATCATGAGCAGTTCTTC	TRBD2	-	TRBJ2-1	TRBV7-9
CASSPGGGYTF	TGTGCCAGCAGCCCGGGGGGAGGCTACACCTTC	-	once	TRBJ1-2	TRBV6-1
CASSQTGTGGQYF	TGCGCCAGCAGCCAAACCGGGACAGGGGGCCAGTATTTT	TRBD1	-	TRBJ2-3	TRBV4-1
CASSPPSSTDTQYF	TGTGCCAGCTCACCACCGTCCAGTACAGATACGCAGTATTTT	-	-	TRBJ2-3	TRBV18
CASSAPTGLGELFF	TGTGCCAGTAGTGCCCCGACAGGGCTAGGGGAGCTGTTTTTT	TRBD1	once	TRBJ2-2	TRBV19
CASSRDRLTDTQYF	TGCGCCAGCAGCCGCGACAGGCTCACAGATACGCAGTATTTT	-	few	TRBJ2-3	TRBV5-1
CASSHPRDSRDGYTF	TGTGCCAGCAGCCACCCCCGGGACAGTCGGGATGGCTACACCTTC	TRBD1	-	TRBJ1-2	TRBV11-2
CASSPSRRNQPQHF	TGTGCCAGCAGTCCCTCCCGCCGGAATCAGCCCCAGCATTTT	-	-	TRBJ1-5	TRBV28
CASSPGVVDENIQYF	TGTGCCAGCAGCCCCGGGGTGGTCGACGAAAACATTCAGTACTTC	-	-	TRBJ2-4	TRBV5-4
CASSIVSISYNEQFF	TGTGCCAGTAGTATCGTGAGCATTTCCTACAATGAGCAGTTCTTC	-	-	TRBJ2-1	TRBV19
CASSLGGGTGRGYTF	TGTGCCAGCAGCTTAGGGGGCGGGACAGGGAGAGGCTACACCTTC	TRBD1	few	TRBJ1-2	TRBV7-2
CASITTGRLYNEQFF	TGTGCCAGCATCACGACAGGGCGCCTTTACAATGAGCAGTTCTTC	TRBD1	few	TRBJ2-1	TRBV2
CASSRDSTRSNQPQHF	TGTGCCAGCAGCCGGGACAGCACGCGTAGCAATCAGCCCCAGCATTTT	TRBD1	-	TRBJ1-5	TRBV5-5
CASSQEGGHTEAFF	TGCGCCAGCAGCCAAGAGGGGGGTCACACTGAAGCTTTCTTT	-	few	TRBJ1-1	TRBV4-1
CASSLEGIGAYQETQYF	TGTGCCAGCAGCTTGGAAGGGATAGGGGCGTACCAAGAGACCCAGTACTTC	-	-	TRBJ2-5	TRBV5-6
CASSLTNRDRGMNTEAFF	TGTGCCAGCAGCTTAACCAACCGGGACAGGGGAATGAACACTGAAGCTTTCTTT	TRBD1	-	TRBJ1-1	TRBV7-2
CASSLAGRGANTGELFF	TGTGCCAGCAGCTTAGCGGGGCGGGGGGCGAACACCGGGGAGCTGTTTTTT	TRBD2	once	TRBJ2-2	TRBV7-8